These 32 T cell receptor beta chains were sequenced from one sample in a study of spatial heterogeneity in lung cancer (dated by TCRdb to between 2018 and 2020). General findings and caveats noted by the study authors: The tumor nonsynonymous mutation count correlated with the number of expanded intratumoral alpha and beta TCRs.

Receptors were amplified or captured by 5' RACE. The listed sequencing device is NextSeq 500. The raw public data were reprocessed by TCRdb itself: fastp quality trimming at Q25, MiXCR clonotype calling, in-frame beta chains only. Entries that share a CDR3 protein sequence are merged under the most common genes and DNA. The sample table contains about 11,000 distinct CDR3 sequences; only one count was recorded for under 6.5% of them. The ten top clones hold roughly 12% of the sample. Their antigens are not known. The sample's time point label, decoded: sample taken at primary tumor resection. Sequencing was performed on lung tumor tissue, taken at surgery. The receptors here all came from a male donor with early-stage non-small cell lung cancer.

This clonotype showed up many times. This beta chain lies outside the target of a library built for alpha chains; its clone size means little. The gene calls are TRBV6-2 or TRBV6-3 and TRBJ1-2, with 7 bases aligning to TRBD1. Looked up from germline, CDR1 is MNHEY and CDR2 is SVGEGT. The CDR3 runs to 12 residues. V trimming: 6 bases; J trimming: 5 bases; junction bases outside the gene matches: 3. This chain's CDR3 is CASSSTGYGYTF. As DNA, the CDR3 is TGTGCCAGCAGCTCGACAGGGTATGGCTACACCTTC.

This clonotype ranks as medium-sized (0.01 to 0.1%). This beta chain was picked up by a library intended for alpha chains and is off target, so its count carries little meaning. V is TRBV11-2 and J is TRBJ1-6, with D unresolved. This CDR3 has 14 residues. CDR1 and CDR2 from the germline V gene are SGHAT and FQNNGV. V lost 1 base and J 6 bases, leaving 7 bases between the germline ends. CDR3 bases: TGTGCCAGCAGCTTAGGTGGCAGTAATTCACCCCTCCACTTT. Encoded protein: CASSLGGSNSPLHF.

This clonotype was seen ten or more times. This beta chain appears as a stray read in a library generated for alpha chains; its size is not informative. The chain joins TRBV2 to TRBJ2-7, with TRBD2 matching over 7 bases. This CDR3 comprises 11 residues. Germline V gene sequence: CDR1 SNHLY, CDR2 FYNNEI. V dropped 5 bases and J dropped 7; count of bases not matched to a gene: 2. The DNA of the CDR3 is TGTGCCAGCAGTTCGCGGGGGGAGCAGTACTTC. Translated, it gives CASSSRGEQYF.

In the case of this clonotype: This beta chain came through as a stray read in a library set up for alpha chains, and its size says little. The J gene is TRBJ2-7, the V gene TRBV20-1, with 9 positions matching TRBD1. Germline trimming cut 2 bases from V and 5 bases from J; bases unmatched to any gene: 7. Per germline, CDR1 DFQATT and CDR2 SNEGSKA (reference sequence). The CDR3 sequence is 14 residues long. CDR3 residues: CSARNTGGAHEQYF. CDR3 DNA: TGCAGTGCTAGAAACACAGGGGGCGCTCACGAGCAGTACTTC.

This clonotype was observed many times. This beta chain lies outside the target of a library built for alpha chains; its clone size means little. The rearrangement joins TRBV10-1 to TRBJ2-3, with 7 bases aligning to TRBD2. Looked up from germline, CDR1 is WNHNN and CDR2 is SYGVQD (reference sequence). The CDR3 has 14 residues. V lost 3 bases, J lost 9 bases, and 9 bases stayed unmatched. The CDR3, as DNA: TGCGCCAGCAGTGACCAGGGTAACGGGAGGACGCAGTATTTT. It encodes CASSDQGNGRTQYF.

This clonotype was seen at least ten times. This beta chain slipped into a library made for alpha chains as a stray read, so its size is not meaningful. The CDR3 protein is CASRPGQGSWETQYF. The DNA for the CDR3 is TGTGCCAGCAGACCCGGACAGGGGAGTTGGGAGACCCAGTACTTC. V and J are TRBV12-3 or TRBV12-4 and TRBJ2-5; the match to TRBD1 covers 9 bases. The CDR3 loop spans 15 amino acids. The ends lost 6 bases at V and 5 bases at J; junction bases unmatched: 10.

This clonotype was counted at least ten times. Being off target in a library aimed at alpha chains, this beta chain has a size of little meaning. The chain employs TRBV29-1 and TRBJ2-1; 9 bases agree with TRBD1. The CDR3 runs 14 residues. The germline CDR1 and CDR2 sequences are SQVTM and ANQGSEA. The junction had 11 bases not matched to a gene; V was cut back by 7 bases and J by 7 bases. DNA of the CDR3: TGCAGCGGGGCGGGGACAGGGTTGTGGAATGAGCAGTTCTTC. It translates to CSGAGTGLWNEQFF.

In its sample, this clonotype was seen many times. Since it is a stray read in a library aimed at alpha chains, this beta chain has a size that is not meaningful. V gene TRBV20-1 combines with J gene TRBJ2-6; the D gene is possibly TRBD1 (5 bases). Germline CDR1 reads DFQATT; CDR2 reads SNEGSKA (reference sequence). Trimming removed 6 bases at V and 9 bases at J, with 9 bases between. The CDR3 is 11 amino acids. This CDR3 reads CSAGADNVLTF. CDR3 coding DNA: TGCAGTGCAGGGGCGGACAACGTCCTGACTTTC.

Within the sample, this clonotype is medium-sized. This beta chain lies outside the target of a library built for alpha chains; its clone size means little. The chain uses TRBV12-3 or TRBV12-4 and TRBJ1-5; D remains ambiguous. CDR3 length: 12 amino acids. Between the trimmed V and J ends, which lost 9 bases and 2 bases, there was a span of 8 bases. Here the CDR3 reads CASNRGNQPQHF. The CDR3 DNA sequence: TGTGCCAGTAACCGGGGCAATCAGCCCCAGCATTTT.

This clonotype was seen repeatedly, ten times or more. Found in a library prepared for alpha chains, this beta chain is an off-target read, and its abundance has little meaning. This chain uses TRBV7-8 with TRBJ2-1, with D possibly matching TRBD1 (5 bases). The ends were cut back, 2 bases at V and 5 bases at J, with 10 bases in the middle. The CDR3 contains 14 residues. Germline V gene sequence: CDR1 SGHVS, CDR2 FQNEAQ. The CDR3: CASSLRTRDNEQFF. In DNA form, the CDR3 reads TGTGCCAGCAGCTTACGGACCAGGGACAATGAGCAGTTCTTC.

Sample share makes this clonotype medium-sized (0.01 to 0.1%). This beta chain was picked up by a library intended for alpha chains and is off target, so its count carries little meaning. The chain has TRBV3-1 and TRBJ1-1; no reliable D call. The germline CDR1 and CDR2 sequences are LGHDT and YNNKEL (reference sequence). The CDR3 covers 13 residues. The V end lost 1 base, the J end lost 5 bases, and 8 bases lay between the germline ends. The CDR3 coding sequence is TGTGCCAGCAGCCAAGGCGAAAGGACTGAAGCTTTCTTT. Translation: CASSQGERTEAFF.

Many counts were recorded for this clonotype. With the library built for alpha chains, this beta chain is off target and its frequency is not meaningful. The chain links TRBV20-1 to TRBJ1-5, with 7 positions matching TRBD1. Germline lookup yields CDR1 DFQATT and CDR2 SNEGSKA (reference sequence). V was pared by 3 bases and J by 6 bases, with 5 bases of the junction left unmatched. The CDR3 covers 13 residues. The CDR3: CSARNTGAQPQHF. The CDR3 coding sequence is TGCAGTGCTAGGAATACAGGGGCTCAGCCCCAGCATTTT.

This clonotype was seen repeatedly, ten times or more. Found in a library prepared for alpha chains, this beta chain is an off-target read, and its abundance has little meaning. In DNA form, the CDR3 reads TGCAGTGCTGGGGACCCCGGAGGGGATAAAGGCTACACCTTC. It codes for CSAGDPGGDKGYTF. This chain uses TRBV20-1 with TRBJ1-2, with TRBD1 as a possible D gene (5 bases). The CDR3 is 14 amino acids. V was clipped by 5 bases and J by 8 bases, with 21 bases between them. Looked up from germline, CDR1 is DFQATT and CDR2 is SNEGSKA (reference sequence).

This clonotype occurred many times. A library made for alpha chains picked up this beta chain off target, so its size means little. The CDR3 sequence: CAYEGYQPQHF. CDR3 DNA sequence: TGTGCCTACGAGGGCTATCAGCCCCAGCATTTT. The chain is built from TRBV15 and TRBJ1-5; the D is unclear. Germline values: CDR1 LNHNV, CDR2 YYDKDF (reference sequence). This CDR3 has 11 amino acids. V gave up 11 bases and J gave up 5 bases, with 10 bases separating them.

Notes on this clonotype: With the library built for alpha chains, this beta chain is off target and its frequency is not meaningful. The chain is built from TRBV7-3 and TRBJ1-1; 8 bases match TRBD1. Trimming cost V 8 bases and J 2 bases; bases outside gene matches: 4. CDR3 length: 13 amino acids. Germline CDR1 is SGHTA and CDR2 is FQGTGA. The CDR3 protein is CASQGARNTEAFF. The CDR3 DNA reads TGTGCCAGCCAGGGGGCGCGAAACACTGAAGCTTTCTTT.

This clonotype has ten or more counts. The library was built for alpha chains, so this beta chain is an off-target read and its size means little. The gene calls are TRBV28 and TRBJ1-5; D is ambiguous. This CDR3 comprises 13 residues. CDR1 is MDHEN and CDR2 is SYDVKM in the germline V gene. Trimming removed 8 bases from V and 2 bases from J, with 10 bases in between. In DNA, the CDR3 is TGTGCCAGCGGACCGGTGGGCAATCAGCCCCAGCATTTT. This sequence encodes CASGPVGNQPQHF.

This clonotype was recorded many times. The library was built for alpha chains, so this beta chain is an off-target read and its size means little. In nucleotides, the CDR3 is TGTGCCAGCAGTTTGAGGACATTCACCTACAATGAGCAGTTCTTC. Its translation: CASSLRTFTYNEQFF. This sequence joins TRBV27 and TRBJ2-1; possible D gene TRBD1, 5 bases. Germline CDR1 is MNHEY and CDR2 is SMNVEV (reference sequence). The V and J ends lost 3 bases and 2 bases respectively, with 11 bases between them. This CDR3 is 15 amino acids long.

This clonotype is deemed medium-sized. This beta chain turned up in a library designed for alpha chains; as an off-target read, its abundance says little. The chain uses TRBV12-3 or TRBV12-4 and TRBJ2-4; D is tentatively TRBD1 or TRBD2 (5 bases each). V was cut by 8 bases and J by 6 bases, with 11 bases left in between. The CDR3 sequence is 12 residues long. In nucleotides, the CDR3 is TGTGCCAGCGCCCGGGGCCTAAACATTCAGTACTTC. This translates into CASARGLNIQYF.

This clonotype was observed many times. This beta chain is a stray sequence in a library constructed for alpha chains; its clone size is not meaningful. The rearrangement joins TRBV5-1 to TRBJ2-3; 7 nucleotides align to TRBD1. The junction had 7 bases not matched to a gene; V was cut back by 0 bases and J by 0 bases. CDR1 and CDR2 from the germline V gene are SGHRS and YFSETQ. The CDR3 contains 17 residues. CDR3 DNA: TGCGCCAGCAGCTTGGGGATTGGACAGGCAAGCACAGATACGCAGTATTTT. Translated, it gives CASSLGIGQASTDTQYF.

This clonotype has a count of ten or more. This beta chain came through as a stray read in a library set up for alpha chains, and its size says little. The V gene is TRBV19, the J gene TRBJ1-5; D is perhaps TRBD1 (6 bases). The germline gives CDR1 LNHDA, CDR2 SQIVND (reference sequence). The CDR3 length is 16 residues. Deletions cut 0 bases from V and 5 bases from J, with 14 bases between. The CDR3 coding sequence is TGTGCCAGTAGTATAGATCCTGGGGGCGGGGATCAGCCCCAGCATTTT. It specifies CASSIDPGGGDQPQHF.

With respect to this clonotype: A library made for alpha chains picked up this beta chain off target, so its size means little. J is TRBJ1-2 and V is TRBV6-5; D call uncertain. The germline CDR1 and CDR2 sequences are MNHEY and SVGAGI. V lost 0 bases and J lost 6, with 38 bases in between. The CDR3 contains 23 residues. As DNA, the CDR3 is TGTGCCAGCAGTTACTCGTCTTTGAGAATTCTTCCCCTAAGATTTCGGCGTGTAGATGGCTACACCTTC. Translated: CASSYSSLRILPLRFRRVDGYTF.

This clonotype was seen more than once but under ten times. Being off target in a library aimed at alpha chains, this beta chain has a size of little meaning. The CDR3 region has the DNA TGTGCCAGCAGTTTGGTCGCGAACACCGGGGAGCTGTTTTTT. It yields the protein CASSLVANTGELFF. The genes are TRBV12-3 or TRBV12-4 and TRBJ2-2; D call uncertain. The CDR3 extends over 14 amino acids. The V and J ends lost 3 bases and 0 bases respectively, with 5 bases between them.

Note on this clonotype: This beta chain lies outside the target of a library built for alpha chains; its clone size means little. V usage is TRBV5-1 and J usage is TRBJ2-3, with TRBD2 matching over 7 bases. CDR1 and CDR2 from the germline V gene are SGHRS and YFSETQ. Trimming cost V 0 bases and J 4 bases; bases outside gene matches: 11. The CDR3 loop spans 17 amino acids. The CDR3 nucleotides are TGCGCCAGCAGCTTGGGGTCCTCGGGCACTAGCGCAGATACGCAGTATTTT. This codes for CASSLGSSGTSADTQYF.

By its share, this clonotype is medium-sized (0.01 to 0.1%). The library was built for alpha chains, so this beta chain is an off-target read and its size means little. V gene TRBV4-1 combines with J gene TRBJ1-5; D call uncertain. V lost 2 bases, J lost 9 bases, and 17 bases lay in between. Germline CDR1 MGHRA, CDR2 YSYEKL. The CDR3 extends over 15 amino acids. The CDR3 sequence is CASSQRIVHKGPQHF. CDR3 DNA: TGCGCCAGCAGCCAACGTATAGTGCATAAAGGGCCCCAGCATTTT.

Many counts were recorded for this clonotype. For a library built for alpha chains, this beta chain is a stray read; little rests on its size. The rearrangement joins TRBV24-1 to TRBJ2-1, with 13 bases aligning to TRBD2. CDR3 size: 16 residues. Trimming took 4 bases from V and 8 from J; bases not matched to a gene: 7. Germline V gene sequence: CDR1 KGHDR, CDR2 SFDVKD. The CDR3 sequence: CATSDTTSGRLYEQFF. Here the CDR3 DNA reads TGTGCCACCAGTGACACGACTAGCGGGAGGCTCTATGAGCAGTTCTTC.

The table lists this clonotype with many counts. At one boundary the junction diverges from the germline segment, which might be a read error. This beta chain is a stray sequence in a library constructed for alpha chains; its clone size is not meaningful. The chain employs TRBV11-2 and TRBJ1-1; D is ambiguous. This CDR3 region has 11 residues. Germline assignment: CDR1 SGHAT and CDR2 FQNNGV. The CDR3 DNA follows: TGTGCCAGCAGCGCCACCCAACTTCCCTGGTTT. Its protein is CASSATQLPWF.

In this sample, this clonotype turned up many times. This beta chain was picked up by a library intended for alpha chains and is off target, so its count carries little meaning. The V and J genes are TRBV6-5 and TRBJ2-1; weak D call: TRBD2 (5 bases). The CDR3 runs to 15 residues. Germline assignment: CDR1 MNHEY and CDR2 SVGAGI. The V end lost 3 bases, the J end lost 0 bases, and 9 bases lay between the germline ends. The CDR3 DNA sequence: TGTGCCAGCAGTTATGGACTCTCCTCCTACAATGAGCAGTTCTTC. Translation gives CASSYGLSSYNEQFF.

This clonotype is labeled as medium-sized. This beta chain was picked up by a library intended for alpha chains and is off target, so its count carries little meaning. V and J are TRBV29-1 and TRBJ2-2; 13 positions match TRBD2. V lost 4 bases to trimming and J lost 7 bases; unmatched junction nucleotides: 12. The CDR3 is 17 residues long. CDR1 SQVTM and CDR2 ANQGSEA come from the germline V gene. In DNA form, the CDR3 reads TGCAGCGTTGGCGGGACTAGCGGGACTATAACGGGCGGGGAGCTGTTTTTT. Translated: CSVGGTSGTITGGELFF.

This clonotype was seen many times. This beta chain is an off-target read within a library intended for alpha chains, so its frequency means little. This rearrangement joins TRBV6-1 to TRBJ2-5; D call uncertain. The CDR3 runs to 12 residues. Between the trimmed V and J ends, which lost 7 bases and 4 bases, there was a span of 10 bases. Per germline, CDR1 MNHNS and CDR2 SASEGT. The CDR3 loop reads CASIHSGETQYF. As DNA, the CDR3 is TGTGCCAGCATCCACTCTGGAGAGACCCAGTACTTC.

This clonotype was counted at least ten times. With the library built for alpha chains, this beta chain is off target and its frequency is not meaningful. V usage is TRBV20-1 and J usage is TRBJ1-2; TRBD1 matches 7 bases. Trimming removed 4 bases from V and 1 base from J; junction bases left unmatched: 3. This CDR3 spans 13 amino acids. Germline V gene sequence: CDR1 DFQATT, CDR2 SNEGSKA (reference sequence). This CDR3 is CSAIDRVNYGYTF. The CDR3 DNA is TGCAGTGCTATAGACAGGGTTAACTATGGCTACACCTTC.

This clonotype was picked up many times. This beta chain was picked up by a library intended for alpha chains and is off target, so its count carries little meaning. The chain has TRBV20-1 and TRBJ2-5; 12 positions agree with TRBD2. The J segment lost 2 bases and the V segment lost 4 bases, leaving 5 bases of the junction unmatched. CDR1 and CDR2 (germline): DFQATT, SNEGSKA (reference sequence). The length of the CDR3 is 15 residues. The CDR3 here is CSATWTSGAQETQYF. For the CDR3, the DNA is TGCAGTGCTACCTGGACTAGCGGGGCGCAAGAGACCCAGTACTTC.

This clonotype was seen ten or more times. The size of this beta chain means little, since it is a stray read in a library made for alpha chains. The CDR3 bases are TGCGCCAGCAGCTTGTGGAGAACCAGTATGAACACTGAAGCTTTCTTT. Encoded protein: CASSLWRTSMNTEAFF. The V and J genes are TRBV5-1 and TRBJ1-1; D is undetermined. From germline, CDR1 is SGHRS and CDR2 YFSETQ. CDR3 length: 16 amino acids. V was clipped by 1 base and J by 0 bases, with 13 bases between them.